Reported below is one T cell receptor (beta chain). What it binds is not known. This record belongs to a study of OX40 agonist ivuxolimab in advanced cancers. Study summary: Enrollees could have had prior anti-PD-1, anti-PD-L1 or anti-CTLA-4 therapy, which approximately 40% had received.

Study-level points and caveats: People who partly responded at 0.1-3.0 mg/kg had some of the least clonal expansion seen. Several nonresponders also turned out to have low normalized T-cell clonal expansion.

TCRdb keeps only in-frame clones here, not all; method: immunoSEQ multiplex PCR. Altogether over 85,000 clones are present, roughly 89% being singletons, with the ten largest covering 0.27%. Germline-derived CDR1 and CDR2 are MGHDK and SYGVNS. The CDR3 loop spans 16 amino acids. Trimming took off 4 bases at V and 7 bases at J, with 22 bases between the two ends. Individuals having autoimmune disease history or systemic immunosuppression were not enrolled. Sequences were derived from CD4+ or CD8+ T cells sorted from blood, sampled in a trial of the OX40 agonist ivuxolimab. This TCR derives from an adult with an advanced solid tumor such as melanoma, head and neck, liver or kidney cancer. The chain has TRBV25-1 and TRBJ1-2; maybe TRBD1 (6 bases). This CDR3 reads CASSGHRERSILGYTF. DNA of the CDR3: TGTGCCAGCAGTGGGCACAGGGAAAGGAGCATTCTTGGCTACACCTTC.